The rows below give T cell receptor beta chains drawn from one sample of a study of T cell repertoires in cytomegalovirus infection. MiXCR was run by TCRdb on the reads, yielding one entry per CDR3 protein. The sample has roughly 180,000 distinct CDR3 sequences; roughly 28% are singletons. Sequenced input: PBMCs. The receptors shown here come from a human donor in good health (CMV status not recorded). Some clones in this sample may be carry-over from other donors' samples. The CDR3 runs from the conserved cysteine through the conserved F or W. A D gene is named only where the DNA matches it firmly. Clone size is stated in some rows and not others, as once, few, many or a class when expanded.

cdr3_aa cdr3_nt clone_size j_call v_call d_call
CASTPREGGYTF TGTGCCAGCACCCCAAGGGAAGGTGGCTACACCTTC NA TRBJ1-2 TRBV6-6 NA
CSAPTSLLKNIQYF TGCAGTGCTCCTACCTCTCTGCTCAAAAACATTCAGTACTTC few TRBJ2-4 TRBV20-1 NA
CASSERQGLYGYTF TGTGCCAGCAGTGAACGACAGGGACTTTATGGCTACACCTTC many TRBJ1-2 TRBV12-3/TRBV12-4 TRBD1
CASSPTARDRGQRQPQHF TGTGCCAGCAGCCCAACCGCCAGGGACAGGGGGCAGAGGCAGCCCCAGCATTTT NA TRBJ1-5 TRBV12-3/TRBV12-4 TRBD1
CASGTGLREAFF TGTGCCAGCGGGACGGGGCTCCGTGAGGCTTTCTTT few TRBJ1-1 TRBV11-2 NA
CASSPGTDTDTQYF TGTGCCAGCAGCCCGGGGACAGACACAGATACGCAGTATTTT few TRBJ2-3 TRBV7-3 TRBD1
CASSLGEGQGQPQHF TGTGCCAGCAGCTTAGGGGAGGGTCAGGGGCAACCCCAGCATTTT many TRBJ1-5 TRBV7-2 NA
CASSWAQGAYEQYF TGTGCCAGCAGCTGGGCCCAGGGGGCCTACGAGCAGTACTTC few TRBJ2-7 TRBV7-9 TRBD1
CASPGTGWNQPQHF TGTGCCAGCCCGGGGACAGGGTGGAATCAGCCCCAGCATTTT NA TRBJ1-5 TRBV7-4 TRBD1
CASSRREGENTEAFF TGCGCCAGCAGCCGGAGGGAGGGAGAGAACACTGAAGCTTTCTTT NA TRBJ1-1 TRBV4-1 NA
CSVAQQGEAFF TGCAGCGTTGCGCAACAGGGAGAAGCTTTCTTT few TRBJ1-1 TRBV29-1 NA
CASSWTEPNEKLFF TGTGCCAGCAGCTGGACGGAACCGAATGAAAAACTGTTTTTT many TRBJ1-4 TRBV7-2 NA
CASSYRPEARGYTF TGTGCCAGCAGTTACCGTCCGGAAGCGCGGGGCTACACCTTC few TRBJ1-2 TRBV6-5 NA
CASKITGGGNQPQHF TGTGCCAGTAAGATAACAGGGGGCGGAAATCAGCCCCAGCATTTT NA TRBJ1-5 TRBV19 TRBD1
CASSPRSGSEAFF TGTGCCAGCAGCCCCCGGTCGGGTTCTGAAGCTTTCTTT few TRBJ1-1 TRBV7-9 NA
CASSLSFGAWNEQYF TGTGCCAGCAGCCTTTCCTTCGGGGCGTGGAACGAGCAGTACTTC few TRBJ2-7 TRBV7-2 NA
CASSLDRGYTF TGTGCCAGCAGCTTAGACAGGGGCTACACCTTC many TRBJ1-2 TRBV7-9 NA
CASRKQGSTGELFF TGTGCCAGCAGGAAACAGGGCAGTACCGGGGAGCTGTTTTTT few TRBJ2-2 TRBV11-2 NA
CASSFEDRGRAGANVLTF TGTGCCAGCAGCTTCGAGGACAGGGGAAGGGCTGGGGCCAACGTCCTGACTTTC many TRBJ2-6 TRBV7-2 TRBD1
CASSLRDTGQLFF TGTGCCAGCAGCCTGCGAGACACCGGGCAGCTGTTTTTT once TRBJ2-2 TRBV7-3 NA
CASSFVRGGSYEQYF TGCGCCAGCAGCTTTGTCAGGGGAGGCTCCTACGAGCAGTACTTC NA TRBJ2-7 TRBV5-1 NA
CASSFRDGALPEAFF TGTGCCAGCAGTTTTCGGGACGGAGCTCTACCCGAAGCTTTCTTT NA TRBJ1-1 TRBV12-3/TRBV12-4 NA
CAWRVGGSYEQYF TGTGCCTGGAGGGTGGGGGGGTCCTACGAGCAGTACTTC NA TRBJ2-7 TRBV30 TRBD2
CASSRTRGVRGSSSYNEQFF TGTGCCAGCAGCCGGACCAGGGGGGTACGGGGCTCCAGCTCCTACAATGAGCAGTTCTTC NA TRBJ2-1 TRBV7-2 NA
CASSLMGYYGYTF TGTGCCAGCAGTTTAATGGGCTATTATGGCTACACCTTC NA TRBJ1-2 TRBV12-3/TRBV12-4 NA
CASSPHHEQYF TGTGCCAGCAGCCCCCACCACGAGCAGTACTTC few TRBJ2-7 TRBV7-9 NA
CSATFDRKNYGYTF TGCAGTGCTACCTTCGACAGGAAAAACTATGGCTACACCTTC NA TRBJ1-2 TRBV20-1 NA
CASTTGTDAGGMNTEAFF TGTGCCAGCACCACCGGGACAGACGCCGGGGGCATGAACACTGAAGCTTTCTTT NA TRBJ1-1 TRBV12-3/TRBV12-4 TRBD1
CSAKSGKIGKYGYTF TGCAGTGCCAAGTCGGGGAAAATCGGGAAATACGGCTACACCTTC NA TRBJ1-2 TRBV20-1 NA
CASSLSLQGVVHF TGTGCCAGCAGTTTATCCTTACAGGGGGTAGTCCACTTT many TRBJ1-6 TRBV12-3/TRBV12-4 TRBD1
CASRIFTEAFF TGTGCCAGTAGGATATTCACTGAAGCTTTCTTT NA TRBJ1-1 TRBV19 NA
CASSPIVWAGKAGELFF TGTGCCAGCAGCCCGATTGTCTGGGCAGGGAAGGCCGGGGAGCTGTTTTTT NA TRBJ2-2 TRBV7-2 NA
CSAEGTDNSYEQYF TGCAGTGCTGAGGGGACTGACAATTCCTACGAGCAGTACTTC NA TRBJ2-7 TRBV20-1 NA
CAILNRGAQYF TGTGCCATCCTTAACAGGGGGGCGCAGTATTTT NA TRBJ2-3 TRBV27 TRBD1
CASSRGGAQTDTQYF TGTGCCAGCAGCCGCGGGGGGGCTCAAACAGATACGCAGTATTTT NA TRBJ2-3 TRBV7-6 TRBD2
CASSYSTGTETQYF TGTGCCAGCAGTTACTCGACAGGGACAGAGACCCAGTACTTC NA TRBJ2-5 TRBV6-6 TRBD1
CASSLGLASTDTQYF TGTGCCAGCAGCTTGGGACTAGCAAGCACAGATACGCAGTATTTT NA TRBJ2-3 TRBV5-4 TRBD2
CSARVSGYNEQFF TGCAGTGCTAGGGTTAGCGGTTACAATGAGCAGTTCTTC few TRBJ2-1 TRBV20-1 NA
CASSQDRLMNTEAFF TGTGCCAGCAGCCAAGATCGGTTAATGAACACTGAAGCTTTCTTT NA TRBJ1-1 TRBV14 NA
CSADVGGSYEQYF TGCAGCGCCGACGTGGGGGGCTCCTACGAGCAGTACTTC NA TRBJ2-7 TRBV29-1 NA
CSVKLGRQPQHF TGCAGCGTTAAACTAGGCCGTCAGCCCCAGCATTTT NA TRBJ1-5 TRBV29-1 NA
CASSPLAGTDTQYF TGTGCCAGCAGCCCCCTAGCGGGGACAGATACGCAGTATTTT many TRBJ2-3 TRBV7-8 TRBD2
CASSLGQRIFKDTQYF TGTGCCAGCAGCTTAGGGCAGCGTATCTTTAAAGATACGCAGTATTTT few TRBJ2-3 TRBV7-2 NA
CASSLSTQETQYF TGTGCCAGCAGCTTATCTACCCAAGAGACCCAGTACTTC few TRBJ2-5 TRBV7-2 NA
CASNPGTGYSNQPQHF TGTGCCAGTAACCCGGGGACGGGGTATAGCAATCAGCCCCAGCATTTT NA TRBJ1-5 TRBV19 NA
CAITRDRDGAEAFF TGTGCCATCACCCGGGACAGGGACGGCGCTGAAGCTTTCTTT NA TRBJ1-1 TRBV10-3 TRBD1
CASSKGLSQNTGELFF TGTGCCAGCAGTAAGGGACTGTCCCAGAACACCGGGGAGCTGTTTTTT few TRBJ2-2 TRBV2 NA
CASSLDLSTYEQYF TGTGCCAGCAGCTTAGACTTGTCGACCTACGAGCAGTACTTC NA TRBJ2-7 TRBV7-2 NA
CASSQPDRANYGYTF TGCGCCAGCAGCCAACCGGACAGGGCTAACTATGGCTACACCTTC many TRBJ1-2 TRBV4-3 TRBD1
CASSETSGVGPGYEQYF TGTGCCAGCAGTGAAACCAGCGGAGTCGGCCCCGGATACGAGCAGTACTTC NA TRBJ2-7 TRBV6-1 NA
CASSLGGASAEAFF TGTGCCAGCAGCTTAGGAGGGGCGAGCGCTGAAGCTTTCTTT many TRBJ1-1 TRBV7-8 NA
CASSQGHQISSGELFF TGCGCCAGCAGCCAGGGACACCAGATTTCGTCCGGGGAGCTGTTTTTT few TRBJ2-2 TRBV4-1 NA
CSAPTTGEPGANVLTF TGCAGTGCCCCAACTACAGGGGAACCTGGGGCCAACGTCCTGACTTTC NA TRBJ2-6 TRBV20-1 TRBD1
CSAPAPPVYGYTF TGCAGTGCGCCAGCCCCCCCAGTATATGGCTACACCTTC few TRBJ1-2 TRBV20-1 NA
CASSLNGKNYEQYF TGTGCCAGCAGCCTAAACGGGAAAAACTACGAGCAGTACTTC few TRBJ2-7 TRBV7-2 NA